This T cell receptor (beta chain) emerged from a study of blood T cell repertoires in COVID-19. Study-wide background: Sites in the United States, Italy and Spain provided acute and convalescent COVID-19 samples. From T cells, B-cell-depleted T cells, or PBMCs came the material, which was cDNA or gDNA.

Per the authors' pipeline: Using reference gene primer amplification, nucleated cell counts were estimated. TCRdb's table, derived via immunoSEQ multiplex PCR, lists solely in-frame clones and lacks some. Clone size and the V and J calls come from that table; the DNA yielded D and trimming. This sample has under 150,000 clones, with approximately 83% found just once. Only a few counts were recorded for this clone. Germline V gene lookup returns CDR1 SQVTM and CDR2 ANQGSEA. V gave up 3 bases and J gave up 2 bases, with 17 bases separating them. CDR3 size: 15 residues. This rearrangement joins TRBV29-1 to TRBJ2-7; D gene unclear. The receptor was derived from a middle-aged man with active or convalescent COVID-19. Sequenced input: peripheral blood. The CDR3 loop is CSVDGSSATTYEQYF. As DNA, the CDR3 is TGCAGCGTTGACGGCTCCTCAGCAACTACCTACGAGCAGTACTTC.